These 30 T cell receptor beta chains originate from one sample sequenced in a study of cytomegalovirus exposure and HLA in healthy donors. Use of 60 Vbeta and 13 Jbeta primers characterized the PCR. The data were produced by immunoSEQ multiplex PCR, yet TCRdb's version contains in-frame clones alone and is incomplete. The table shows around 130,000 clones, with approximately 75% occurring only once. The specimen was PBMCs. These receptors were obtained from a middle-aged man in good health and CMV-seronegative.

V usage is TRBV5-1 and J usage is TRBJ1-2; no clear D gene. Trimming took off 0 bases at V and 0 bases at J, with 6 bases between the two ends. The CDR3 consists of 14 residues. Germline V lookup: CDR1 SGHRS, CDR2 YFSETQ. In DNA form, the CDR3 reads TGCGCCAGCAGCTTGGCGTTAGCTAACTATGGCTACACCTTC. This sequence encodes CASSLALANYGYTF.

The chain employs TRBV7-2 and TRBJ2-1, with TRBD1 as a possible D gene (5 bases). The germline V and J ends were trimmed by 3 bases and 8 bases, with 11 bases remaining between them. Germline-derived CDR1 and CDR2 are SGHTA and FQGNSA. The CDR3 loop spans 13 amino acids. The CDR3 nucleotides are TGTGCCAGCAGCTTCTCTCAGGGCGATGAGCAGTTCTTC. Protein product: CASSFSQGDEQFF.

The chain is built from TRBV30 and TRBJ1-1, with TRBD1 matching over 12 bases. CDR3 length: 14 residues. The V and J ends lost 2 bases and 5 bases, in that order; junction bases with no gene match: 3. Looked up from germline, CDR1 is GTSNPN and CDR2 is SVGIG (reference sequence). In DNA, the CDR3 is TGTGCCTGGAGTTGGGACAGGGGGCGAACTGAAGCTTTCTTT. It translates to CAWSWDRGRTEAFF.

The chain links TRBV18 to TRBJ1-1; 7 bases match TRBD1. The CDR3 totals 13 residues. Germline V gives CDR1 KGHSH, CDR2 LQKENI. Trimming took 6 bases from V and 2 from J; bases not matched to a gene: 3. CDR3 DNA sequence: TGTGCCAGCTCGGGGACAGAAAACACTGAAGCTTTCTTT. Translating it yields CASSGTENTEAFF. Drawing the rest from reference TRBV18 and TRBJ1-1, the complete variable domain is NAGVMQNPRHLVRRRGQEARLRCSPMKGHSHVYWYRQLPEEGLKFMVYLQKENIIDESGMPKERFSAEFPKEGPSILRIQQVVRGDSAAYFCASSGTENTEAFFGQGTRLTVV.

The gene calls are TRBV5-1 and TRBJ1-2, with 7 bases lining up with TRBD1. The germline gives CDR1 SGHRS, CDR2 YFSETQ. After removal of 2 bases from V and 6 bases from J, the junction contained 4 bases not matched to a gene. The CDR3 spans 13 residues. CDR3 bases: TGCGCCAGCAGCTTTGAAACAGGGGATGGCTACACCTTC. It translates to CASSFETGDGYTF.

V and J are TRBV11-3 and TRBJ2-1; possible D gene TRBD2, 6 bases. Germline CDR1 SGHNT, CDR2 YENEEA. The germline V and J ends were trimmed by 5 bases and 4 bases, with 12 bases remaining between them. CDR3 length: 14 amino acids. The CDR3: CASSRLGLYNEQFF. The CDR3 region has the DNA TGTGCCAGCAGCCGGCTGGGACTTTACAATGAGCAGTTCTTC.

Only a few counts were recorded for this clone. This chain joins TRBV10-3 and TRBJ2-5; 7 nucleotides align to TRBD1. CDR1 is ENHRY, CDR2 SYGVKD, per germline. V dropped 2 bases and J dropped 5; count of bases not matched to a gene: 2. CDR3 size: 13 residues. Here the CDR3 DNA reads TGTGCCATCAGTGAGACGGACAGGGAGACCCAGTACTTC. Protein product: CAISETDRETQYF.

This clone was observed a single time. The V and J genes are TRBV5-6 and TRBJ2-6; D is ambiguous. The V end was cut by 3 bases, the J end by 1 base, with 11 bases between. Germline V gene lookup returns CDR1 SGHDT and CDR2 YYEEEE. The CDR3 contains 16 residues. The DNA of the CDR3 is TGTGCCAGCAGCTACTCCGGCGGATCTGGGGCCAACGTCCTGACTTTC. This gives the protein CASSYSGGSGANVLTF. The whole variable domain, filled in from reference TRBV5-6 and TRBJ2-6, reads DAGVTQSPTHLIKTRGQQVTLRCSPKSGHDTVSWYQQALGQGPQFIFQYYEEEERQRGNFPDRFSGHQFPNYSSELNVNALLLGDSALYLCASSYSGGSGANVLTFGAGSRLTVL.

This clone was detected a few times. This sequence joins TRBV9 and TRBJ2-5; 13 bases are shared with TRBD2. This CDR3 region has 14 residues. Per the germline V gene, CDR1 is SGDLS and CDR2 is YYNGEE. Trimming took 7 bases from V and 3 from J; bases not matched to a gene: 3. DNA of the CDR3: TGTGCCAGCGGAGGGACTAGCGGGGAAGAGACCCAGTACTTC. It encodes CASGGTSGEETQYF.

V and J are TRBV29-1 and TRBJ2-1; a weak D match, TRBD2 (5 bases). Trimming stripped 4 bases from V and 8 bases from J, with 9 bases between. The CDR3 length is 11 residues. Germline-derived CDR1 and CDR2 are SQVTM and ANQGSEA. This chain's CDR3 is CSVGPGDEQFF. CDR3 coding DNA: TGCAGCGTTGGACCCGGGGATGAGCAGTTCTTC.

As to this clone: One end of the junction is discordant with germline, which a read error may explain. The chain joins TRBV11-2 to TRBJ2-7, with TRBD1 matching 11 bases. CDR1 is SGHAT and CDR2 is FQNNGV in the germline V gene. The CDR3 loop spans 14 amino acids. The CDR3 sequence is CVSSLGQGASEQYF. The CDR3 DNA reads as TGTGTCAGCAGCTTAGGACAGGGGGCGAGTGAGCAGTACTTC.

In its sample, this clone was seen once. The chain is built from TRBV6-6 and TRBJ1-2, with D perhaps TRBD1 (5 bases). The germline V gene encodes CDR1 MNHNY and CDR2 SVGAGI (reference sequence). The CDR3 spans 14 residues. V was pared by 2 bases and J by 2 bases, with 9 bases between. The CDR3, as DNA: TGTGCCAGCAGTTACACCGGACAAAACTATGGCTACACCTTC. It yields the protein CASSYTGQNYGYTF.

This clone was observed a few times. The rearrangement joins TRBV9 to TRBJ2-7; 11 bases map to TRBD1. V shed 0 bases, J shed 3 bases, and the junction held 2 bases outside the gene matches. Germline lookup yields CDR1 SGDLS and CDR2 YYNGEE. The CDR3 totals 15 residues. CDR3 sequence: CASSVGTGGIYEQYF. For the CDR3, the DNA is TGTGCCAGCAGCGTAGGGACAGGGGGCATCTACGAGCAGTACTTC.

The V call is TRBV4-3, the J call TRBJ1-4; tentatively, D is TRBD1 (6 bases). Trimming left V 1 base short and J 14 bases short, with 11 bases between. The CDR3 loop spans 12 amino acids. Per germline, CDR1 LGHNA and CDR2 YSLEER. The chain's CDR3 is CASSQGGRGLFF. The CDR3 DNA reads as TGCGCCAGCAGCCAAGGTGGCAGGGGTCTGTTTTTT.

This clone was recorded only once. The chain uses TRBV27 and TRBJ2-1, with TRBD1 matching 8 bases. With V trimmed by 7 bases and J by 4 bases, 6 bases remained unmatched. CDR1 is MNHEY, CDR2 SMNVEV, per germline (reference sequence). This CDR3 spans 14 amino acids. CDR3 sequence reads: CASKLGTGYNEQFF. The CDR3 DNA reads TGTGCCAGCAAACTCGGGACAGGTTACAATGAGCAGTTCTTC.

The chain couples TRBV7-8 to TRBJ2-1; TRBD1 agrees at 10 bases. This CDR3 is 16 amino acids long. V gave up 4 bases and J gave up 3 bases; unmatched junction bases: 6. Germline V gene sequence: CDR1 SGHVS, CDR2 FQNEAQ. The CDR3 is CASSSRRTGGYNEQFF. CDR3 coding DNA: TGTGCCAGCAGCTCCCGCCGGACAGGGGGCTACAATGAGCAGTTCTTC.

This chain links TRBV27 with TRBJ1-6; 7 nucleotides line up with TRBD1. Germline values: CDR1 MNHEY, CDR2 SMNVEV (reference sequence). Trimming removed 5 bases from V and 10 bases from J; junction bases left unmatched: 5. The CDR3 totals 13 residues. The CDR3 nucleotides are TGTGCCAGCAGTGGACAGGTCCGGTCACCCCTCCACTTT. This encodes CASSGQVRSPLHF.

The chain uses TRBV5-1 and TRBJ2-7; 8 nucleotides match TRBD2. The CDR3 runs 16 residues. Germline assignment: CDR1 SGHRS and CDR2 YFSETQ. The ends lost 2 bases at V and 0 bases at J; junction bases unmatched: 7. CDR3 sequence reads: CASSFQPLAGSYEQYF. The DNA for the CDR3 is TGCGCCAGCAGCTTCCAGCCTCTAGCGGGCTCCTACGAGCAGTACTTC.

The J gene is TRBJ2-7, the V gene TRBV29-1; the D gene is possibly TRBD1 (6 bases). The germline V gene has CDR1 SQVTM and CDR2 ANQGSEA. V was trimmed by 0 bases and J by 2 bases, leaving 8 bases between them. CDR3 length: 13 amino acids. In DNA, the CDR3 is TGCAGCGTTGAAGATGGGGACACCTACGAGCAGTACTTC. Amino acids: CSVEDGDTYEQYF.

J is TRBJ2-2 and V is TRBV4-3; D is unresolved. The germline V gene encodes CDR1 LGHNA and CDR2 YSLEER. The CDR3 sequence is 16 residues long. Trimming left V 0 bases short and J 5 bases short, with 13 bases between. The CDR3 region has the DNA TGCGCCAGCAGCCAAGAAGCAGCGAGTATAACCGGGGAGCTGTTTTTT. It yields the protein CASSQEAASITGELFF.

The V gene is TRBV2, the J gene TRBJ2-3; 7 nucleotides agree with TRBD1. This CDR3 is 15 amino acids long. The junction had 8 bases not matched to a gene; V was cut back by 8 bases and J by 0 bases. Germline V gene sequence: CDR1 SNHLY, CDR2 FYNNEI. In DNA form, the CDR3 reads TGTGCCAGCCTTCCCCGGACAGGAAGCACAGATACGCAGTATTTT. Amino acid sequence: CASLPRTGSTDTQYF.

This rearrangement joins TRBV27 to TRBJ1-1; TRBD1 agrees at 7 bases. The CDR3 is 15 amino acids. Germline V gene data show CDR1 as MNHEY and CDR2 as SMNVEV (reference sequence). V shed 6 bases, J shed 3 bases, and the junction held 10 bases outside the gene matches. The CDR3 nucleotides are TGTGCCAGCAGAAAACCGGGACAGAGACACACTGAAGCTTTCTTT. This codes for CASRKPGQRHTEAFF.

The count of this clone is one. The V gene is TRBV7-8, the J gene TRBJ2-2; 9 positions match TRBD1. The trim removed 7 bases at V and 4 bases at J, leaving 7 bases unmatched. The CDR3 sequence is 15 residues long. CDR1 and CDR2 from the germline V gene are SGHVS and FQNEAQ. The CDR3 nucleotides are TGTGCCAGCACCTTGGGACAGGGTGTCACCGGGGAGCTGTTTTTT. It is translated as CASTLGQGVTGELFF.

The chain recombines TRBV19 with TRBJ2-3; possibly TRBD1 for D (5 bases). V was trimmed by 5 bases and J by 6 bases, leaving 12 bases between them. This CDR3 has 13 amino acids. CDR1 and CDR2 (germline): LNHDA, SQIVND (reference sequence). CDR3 sequence (DNA): TGTGCCAGTAGTGGCCCCCCAGGGGATACGCAGTATTTT. Amino acids: CASSGPPGDTQYF.

This chain connects TRBV9 to TRBJ2-1, with 9 nucleotides matching TRBD1. The CDR3 extends over 14 amino acids. Germline lookup yields CDR1 SGDLS and CDR2 YYNGEE. The J segment lost 11 bases and the V segment lost 4 bases, leaving 10 bases of the junction unmatched. This CDR3 is CASSPRDRAWQQFF. The CDR3 coding sequence is TGTGCCAGCAGCCCCCGGGACAGGGCTTGGCAGCAGTTCTTC. The whole variable domain, remainder taken from reference TRBV9 and TRBJ2-1, is DSGVTQTPKHLITATGQRVTLRCSPRSGDLSVYWYQQSLDQGLQFLIQYYNGEERAKGNILERFSAQQFPDLHSELNLSSLELGDSALYFCASSPRDRAWQQFFGPGTRLTVL.

The DNA for the CDR3 is TGTGCCAGCAGCTTAGGAGTATATGGAAACACCATATATTTT. It is translated as CASSLGVYGNTIYF. The chain employs TRBV7-9 and TRBJ1-3; no clear D. Per germline, CDR1 SEHNR and CDR2 FQNEAQ (reference sequence). The V end lost 1 base, the J end lost 3 bases, and 7 bases lay between the germline ends. The CDR3 is made up of 14 amino acids.

The gene calls are TRBV4-3 and TRBJ2-1; possibly TRBD2 for D (5 bases). The germline V and J ends were trimmed by 0 bases and 8 bases, with 8 bases remaining between them. The CDR3 extends over 13 amino acids. The germline V gene has CDR1 LGHNA and CDR2 YSLEER. The CDR3 DNA reads TGCGCCAGCAGCCAAGATGCGGGTGATGAGCAGTTCTTC. Translated, it gives CASSQDAGDEQFF.

CDR3 DNA: TGTGCCAGCAGTAAGACAGGGATGGGGTACTACGAGCAGTACTTC. Translated, it gives CASSKTGMGYYEQYF. This rearrangement joins TRBV27 to TRBJ2-7; 7 nucleotides line up with TRBD1. The V gene end was trimmed by 5 bases and the J gene end by 3 bases; junction bases not matched to a gene: 10. Germline-derived CDR1 and CDR2 are MNHEY and SMNVEV (reference sequence). There are 15 residues in the CDR3.

V usage is TRBV6-5 and J usage is TRBJ2-4, with TRBD1 matching over 9 bases. The CDR3 is 14 residues long. Germline loops: CDR1 MNHEY, CDR2 SVGAGI. J lost 12 bases, V lost 5 bases, and 11 bases had no gene match. The CDR3 sequence: CASSDDRGYGSQYF. The CDR3 bases are TGTGCCAGCAGTGACGACAGGGGGTACGGCAGTCAGTACTTC.

The rearrangement links TRBV10-2 to TRBJ1-6, with 7 bases fitting TRBD1. Germline trimming cut 7 bases from V and 9 bases from J; bases unmatched to any gene: 9. Per germline, CDR1 WSHSY and CDR2 SAAADI. The CDR3 spans 14 residues. DNA of the CDR3: TGCGCCAGCACCACCGGGGACAGAAGTTCACCCCTCCACTTT. It encodes CASTTGDRSSPLHF.